Shown below are 15 T cell receptor beta chains from a single sample sequenced in a study of early T cells in non-severe SARS-CoV-2 infection. From the 5' RACE reads, TCRdb called clonotypes with MiXCR, one entry per CDR3 protein. Of about 22,000 distinct CDR3 sequences in the sample, 3.5% to 5% were seen once. What was sequenced was whole blood. The receptor set was obtained from an adult who was a healthcare worker with PCR-confirmed SARS-CoV-2 infection or an uninfected control (not recorded which).

By share, this clonotype ranks as medium-sized. The gene calls are TRBV7-9 and TRBJ2-1, with D possibly being TRBD1 or TRBD2 (5 bases each). The CDR3 is made up of 12 amino acids. The V end lost 5 bases, the J end lost 9 bases, and 11 bases lay between the germline ends. CDR1 is SEHNR and CDR2 is FQNEAQ in the germline V gene (reference sequence). CDR3 sequence (DNA): TGTGCCAGCAGCAGCCGGGGCAGTGAGCAGTTCTTC. It is translated as CASSSRGSEQFF.

The chain has TRBV18 and TRBJ2-7; TRBD1 matches at 8 bases. The V gene end was trimmed by 3 bases and the J gene end by 2 bases; junction bases not matched to a gene: 6. This CDR3 comprises 15 residues. Germline V CDR1 and CDR2: KGHSH, LQKENI. In DNA, the CDR3 is TGTGCCAGCTCACCTCGACAGGGGCCAACCTACGAGCAGTACTTC. It yields the protein CASSPRQGPTYEQYF.

To note about this clonotype: This may arise from a read error, as a much more abundant clone is one base away. This sequence joins TRBV7-2 and TRBJ2-5; the D gene could be TRBD1 or TRBD2 (5 bases each). This CDR3 has 14 residues. The germline gives CDR1 SGHTA, CDR2 FQGNSA. CDR3 amino acids: CAGSQGPHQETQYF. The CDR3 DNA reads TGTGCCGGCAGCCAGGGACCACACCAGGAGACCCAGTACTTC.

This clonotype was counted at least ten times. The chain links TRBV13 to TRBJ1-6; D might be TRBD1 (6 bases). The germline V and J ends were trimmed by 4 bases and 9 bases, with 16 bases remaining between them. CDR1 PRHDT and CDR2 FYEKMQ come from the germline V gene (reference sequence). This CDR3 has 15 residues. The DNA of the CDR3 is TGTGCCAGCAGCTCATACAGGGAGGTACCTTCACCCCTCCACTTT. Translating gives CASSSYREVPSPLHF.

This clonotype was seen many times. The V gene is TRBV6-5, the J gene TRBJ2-1; TRBD2 matches 8 bases. Germline CDR1 and CDR2: MNHEY and SVGAGI. Trimming took 6 bases from V and 8 from J; bases not matched to a gene: 15. The CDR3 is 16 amino acids. This CDR3 reads CASSLQTGGPSYEQFF. The CDR3 nucleotides are TGTGCCAGCAGCCTACAAACGGGGGGGCCTTCGTATGAGCAGTTCTTC.

This clonotype was observed many times. This chain uses TRBV6-6 with TRBJ1-1, with 10 bases aligning to TRBD1. V lost 7 bases and J lost 5; bases outside the gene matches: 10. CDR1 and CDR2 (germline): MNHNY, SVGAGI (reference sequence). The CDR3 consists of 15 residues. CDR3 loop: CASNLPGQGRTEAFF. The CDR3 DNA is TGTGCCAGCAACCTCCCGGGACAGGGGCGTACTGAAGCTTTCTTT.

By sample share, this clonotype is medium-sized. The chain carries TRBV28 and TRBJ2-7; D is possibly TRBD2 (5 bases). Germline lookup yields CDR1 MDHEN and CDR2 SYDVKM. The CDR3 runs to 13 residues. Trimming left V 5 bases short and J 4 bases short, with 12 bases between. The CDR3 nucleotides are TGTGCCAGCAGTCCCCGGGGTCCTTACGAGCAGTACTTC. This sequence encodes CASSPRGPYEQYF.

This clonotype was seen a handful of times. CDR3 sequence reads: CSAREQGLTQYF. As DNA, the CDR3 is TGCAGTGCTAGAGAACAGGGGTTAACGCAGTATTTT. J is TRBJ2-3 and V is TRBV20-1; TRBD1 agrees at 7 bases. CDR1 is DFQATT and CDR2 is SNEGSKA in the germline V gene (reference sequence). V was pared by 0 bases and J by 9 bases, with 3 bases of the junction left unmatched. This CDR3 contains 12 residues.

This clonotype was counted at least ten times. The rearrangement links TRBV10-3 to TRBJ2-5; perhaps D is TRBD1 or TRBD2 (5 bases each). The CDR3 contains 15 residues. Germline CDR1 ENHRY, CDR2 SYGVKD. V was trimmed by 0 bases and J by 4 bases, leaving 12 bases between them. The CDR3 protein is CAISESWDLGETQYF. The CDR3 coding sequence is TGTGCCATCAGTGAGTCGTGGGACCTGGGAGAGACCCAGTACTTC.

This clonotype occurred many times. The J gene is TRBJ1-2, the V gene TRBV4-2; D unresolved. This CDR3 region has 15 residues. Germline CDR1 is LGHNA and CDR2 is YNFKEQ. Trimming took 0 bases from V and 2 from J, leaving 10 bases between them. CDR3 loop: CASSQEGVSNYGYTF. CDR3 DNA sequence: TGTGCCAGCAGCCAAGAGGGCGTATCAAACTATGGCTACACCTTC.

At least ten counts were recorded for this clonotype. The genes are TRBV29-1 and TRBJ2-7, with 7 bases that match TRBD1. With 4 bases clipped from V and 0 bases from J, the junction kept 3 bases outside the gene matches. Germline values: CDR1 SQVTM, CDR2 ANQGSEA. The length of the CDR3 is 13 residues. As DNA, the CDR3 is TGCAGCGTTGGGACAGGCAACTCCTACGAGCAGTACTTC. Protein: CSVGTGNSYEQYF.

This clonotype has ten or more counts. This sequence joins TRBV4-3 and TRBJ2-7, with 8 bases matching TRBD1. The CDR3 runs 14 residues. In germline, CDR1 is LGHNA, CDR2 YSLEER. The trim removed 5 bases at V and 6 bases at J, leaving 9 bases unmatched. The CDR3 DNA follows: TGCGCCAGCAGCGCCGGCGGACAGGGAATCGAGCAGTACTTC. It encodes CASSAGGQGIEQYF.

This clonotype was counted many times. The chain uses TRBV3-1 and TRBJ1-1; D gene uncertain. The V end lost 4 bases, the J end lost 5 bases, and 20 bases lay between the germline ends. The CDR3 has 16 amino acids. Germline V gene lookup returns CDR1 LGHDT and CDR2 YNNKEL (reference sequence). CDR3 DNA: TGTGCCAGCAGCCGGCGCGGGAGCCTGGAGCCAACTGAAGCTTTCTTT. As protein: CASSRRGSLEPTEAFF.

By share, this clonotype ranks as medium-sized. V gene TRBV12-3 or TRBV12-4 combines with J gene TRBJ2-5; 13 nucleotides line up with TRBD2. V shed 6 bases and J 0 bases; nucleotides not matched to a gene: 7. This CDR3 has 17 amino acids. The CDR3 DNA sequence: TGTGCCAGCAGAATCGGGACTAGCGGGATGTACCAAGAGACCCAGTACTTC. It specifies CASRIGTSGMYQETQYF.

This clonotype has only a few counts. Here the CDR3 DNA reads TGCGCCAGCAGGCCGCTCCTAGCGGGGGGGCCAGTGCAGTTCTTC. Translating gives CASRPLLAGGPVQFF. This chain connects TRBV5-1 to TRBJ2-1; 12 nucleotides match TRBD2. The junction had 12 bases not matched to a gene; V was cut back by 5 bases and J by 12 bases. Per the germline V gene, CDR1 is SGHRS and CDR2 is YFSETQ. This CDR3 is 15 amino acids long.